One and the same sample provided the 17 T cell receptor beta chains below, sequenced in a study of regulatory T cells in long-lasting Graves disease. As to time point: newly diagnosed GD, antithyroid drugs for less than 3 months. Preparation of the TCR library used RNA extracted from PBMCs. Through Arm-PCR of CDR3 regions and iRepertoire HTBI primers, TCR beta libraries were built. TCRdb ran MiXCR on the multiplex PCR reads and lists one entry per CDR3 protein. This sample has some 500,000 distinct CDR3 sequences, with about 16% found just once. This sample was also put to use in a study of T cells in Graves' hyperthyroidism and ophthalmopathy.

The starting material was peripheral blood mononuclear cells (PBMCs), obtained at new diagnosis, from a patient treated with antithyroid drugs. Receptor source: a woman aged 35-65 years with Graves disease.

This clonotype has only a few counts. The gene calls are TRBV13 and TRBJ2-4; 7 nucleotides agree with TRBD1. The CDR3 is 12 amino acids. CDR1 is PRHDT and CDR2 is FYEKMQ in the germline V gene (reference sequence). The V gene end was trimmed by 4 bases and the J gene end by 14 bases; junction bases not matched to a gene: 8. The CDR3 nucleotides read TGTGCCAGCAGCTCGGGACAGCTGAGAAAGTACTTC. Translating it yields CASSSGQLRKYF.

For this clonotype: One junction end disagrees with the germline gene, perhaps due to a read error. The V and J genes are TRBV5-1 and TRBJ2-3; 7 nucleotides line up with TRBD1. Germline values: CDR1 SGHRS, CDR2 YFSETQ. This CDR3 is 14 amino acids long. For the CDR3, the DNA is TGCGCCAGCGGCGAAGGACAGGACACAGATACGCAGTGTTTT. Translated: CASGEGQDTDTQCF.

This clonotype was found a few times. The V and J genes are TRBV28 and TRBJ2-7, with a possible D match to TRBD2 (6 bases). There are 15 residues in the CDR3. Germline V gives CDR1 MDHEN, CDR2 SYDVKM. V gave up 6 bases and J gave up 4 bases, with 19 bases separating them. Here the CDR3 reads CASSKIGGVLYEQYF. CDR3 nucleotide sequence: TGTGCCAGCAGCAAAATCGGGGGTGTATTGTACGAGCAGTACTTC.

This clonotype was counted many times. The chain uses TRBV5-1 and TRBJ2-3; a possible D gene is TRBD1 (6 bases). The germline V and J ends were trimmed by 7 bases and 4 bases, with 22 bases remaining between them. This CDR3 is built from 16 residues. Germline V gene data show CDR1 as SGHRS and CDR2 as YFSETQ. The CDR3 region has the DNA TGCGCCAGCGGGGACAACGGGCCCCACGGGGCAGATACGCAGTATTTT. Its translation: CASGDNGPHGADTQYF.

This clonotype has at least ten counts. The V and J genes are TRBV10-3 and TRBJ1-2, with a possible D match to TRBD1 (5 bases). CDR1 and CDR2 (germline): ENHRY, SYGVKD. Trimming stripped 6 bases from V and 3 bases from J, with 11 bases between. The CDR3 runs to 13 residues. CDR3 in amino acids: CAISRDGDYGYTF. DNA of the CDR3: TGTGCCATCAGCCGGGACGGCGACTATGGCTACACCTTC.

This clonotype was seen many times. The rearrangement links TRBV20-1 to TRBJ2-3; D is uncertain. V shed 3 bases and J shed 4 bases, with 8 bases lying between them. Germline V lookup: CDR1 DFQATT, CDR2 SNEGSKA (reference sequence). The CDR3 length is 12 residues. The CDR3 protein is CSARPGPDTQYF. In DNA, the CDR3 is TGCAGTGCTAGGCCCGGCCCAGATACGCAGTATTTT.

As to this clonotype: Given a much more abundant clone one base away, this may be a read error. V is TRBV20-1 and J is TRBJ2-7, with 9 bases aligning to TRBD1. Germline loops: CDR1 DFQATT, CDR2 SNEGSKA (reference sequence). The trim removed 3 bases at V and 9 bases at J, leaving 15 bases unmatched. The CDR3 has 15 residues. The CDR3 loop is CSARMTGGIPRGQYF. The CDR3 nucleotides are TGCAGTGCTAGGATGACAGGGGGGATACCTCGGGGGCAGTACTTC.

The chain couples TRBV5-5 to TRBJ1-2, with D uncertain. Trimming left V 8 bases short and J 4 bases short, with 12 bases between. This CDR3 contains 12 residues. Germline CDR1 SGHKS, CDR2 YYEKEE (reference sequence). The CDR3 sequence: CASSIAVYGYTF. The CDR3 DNA reads as TGTGCCAGTAGTATAGCCGTCTATGGCTACACCTTC.

V usage is TRBV9 and J usage is TRBJ2-2; the match to TRBD2 covers 13 bases. Trimming removed 3 bases from V and 1 base from J; junction bases left unmatched: 3. This CDR3 is 17 amino acids long. Per the germline V gene, CDR1 is SGDLS and CDR2 is YYNGEE. CDR3 sequence: CASSGLAGGGNTGELFF. In nucleotides, the CDR3 is TGTGCCAGCAGCGGACTAGCGGGGGGCGGGAACACCGGGGAGCTGTTTTTT.

The chain couples TRBV7-3 to TRBJ2-3; D is perhaps TRBD1 (5 bases). The CDR3 is made up of 13 amino acids. V dropped 5 bases and J dropped 2 bases, with 8 bases sitting between them. Per the germline V gene, CDR1 is SGHTA and CDR2 is FQGTGA. CDR3 sequence reads: CASSMGLTDTQYF. CDR3 sequence (DNA): TGTGCCAGCAGCATGGGGCTCACAGATACGCAGTATTTT. The complete variable domain, with remaining parts taken from reference TRBV7-3 and TRBJ2-3, reads GAGVSQTPSNKVTEKGKYVELRCDPISGHTALYWYRQSLGQGPEFLIYFQGTGAADDSGLPNDRFFAVRPEGSVSTLKIQRTERGDSAVYLCASSMGLTDTQYFGPGTRLTVL.

This clonotype was detected ten times or more. The chain is built from TRBV3-1 and TRBJ2-7, with 7 bases identical to TRBD2. This CDR3 is built from 12 residues. V shed 2 bases and J 7 bases; nucleotides not matched to a gene: 2. Germline lookup yields CDR1 LGHDT and CDR2 YNNKEL (reference sequence). In DNA, the CDR3 is TGTGCCAGCAGCCAATGGGGGGGGGAGCAGTACTTC. This gives the protein CASSQWGGEQYF.

This clonotype was counted only a few times. The J gene is TRBJ1-1, the V gene TRBV27; the D is unclear. In germline, CDR1 is MNHEY, CDR2 SMNVEV (reference sequence). CDR3 length: 17 residues. The V gene lost 0 bases and the J gene lost 2 bases, with 16 bases spanning the gap. The CDR3 reads CASSLSSGIGFNTEAFF. The CDR3 DNA is TGTGCCAGCAGTTTATCGTCTGGCATTGGGTTTAACACTGAAGCTTTCTTT.

V is TRBV6-1 and J is TRBJ1-3, with no clear D. There are 13 residues in the CDR3. Germline CDR1 is MNHNS and CDR2 is SASEGT. V lost 3 bases to trimming and J lost 4 bases, with 7 bases between them. CDR3 sequence: CASSDSGGNTIYF. CDR3 sequence (DNA): TGTGCCAGCAGTGACTCCGGAGGAAACACCATATATTTT.

The J gene is TRBJ2-3, the V gene TRBV30; maybe TRBD1 (6 bases). The DNA matches TRBJ1-1 better at its end, which makes the J call doubtful. The V gene's germline CDR1 is GTSNPN and CDR2 SVGIG (reference sequence). The length of the CDR3 is 14 residues. CDR3 sequence reads: CAWGEGGSNTEAFF. Written as DNA, the CDR3 is TGTGCCTGGGGGGAGGGGGGTTCTAACACTGAAGCTTTCTTT.

This clonotype was seen repeatedly, ten times or more. The chain is built from TRBV3-1 and TRBJ2-5, with TRBD1 matching 9 bases. The CDR3 has 14 residues. Germline V gene sequence: CDR1 LGHDT, CDR2 YNNKEL (reference sequence). Unmatched junction bases numbered 3, after V lost 4 bases and J lost 3 bases. CDR3 coding DNA: TGTGCCAGCAGCCGGACAGGGGTGAAAGAGACCCAGTACTTC. This gives the protein CASSRTGVKETQYF.

Note on this clonotype: A much larger clone differs from this one at a single base, so this may be a read error. The chain employs TRBV7-2 and TRBJ1-1; 9 bases agree with TRBD1. The CDR3 length is 19 residues. Germline values: CDR1 SGHTA, CDR2 FQGNSA. The CDR3 loop is CASSLAVRTGVEMNTEAFF. The CDR3 DNA sequence: TGCGCCAGCAGCTTGGCCGTTAGGACAGGGGTGGAGATGAACACTGAAGCTTTCTTT.

The chain carries TRBV2 and TRBJ1-1, with D possibly TRBD1 on 6 matching bases. Between the trimmed V and J ends, which lost 5 bases and 5 bases, there was a span of 12 bases. This CDR3 spans 13 amino acids. Germline V gene sequence: CDR1 SNHLY, CDR2 FYNNEI. CDR3 loop: CASSPGGFTEAFF. The CDR3 DNA follows: TGTGCCAGCAGTCCCGGGGGCTTTACTGAAGCTTTCTTT.